The clone carrying this TCR beta chain was seen a handful of times. PCR was performed a second time for about 6 to 11 cycles using a sample-barcoded 5' primer and a J-beta primer mix. TCRdb re-analysed the 5' RACE reads in MiXCR, keeping a single row per CDR3 protein. This sample has about a million distinct CDR3 sequences, with just over 50% found just once. Looked up from germline, CDR1 is LGHNA and CDR2 is YNFKEQ. V was cut by 6 bases and J by 0 bases, with 9 bases left in between. The CDR3 extends over 15 amino acids. The data originate from a study of blood T cells in healthy people across ages. This clonotype was obtained from a woman aged 55-70 years in good health. Sequences were obtained from blood. The chain carries TRBV4-2 and TRBJ2-6; D uncertain. CDR3 nucleotides: TGTGCCAGCAGTGGCCAAAGCTCTGGGGCCAACGTCCTGACTTTC. Translating it yields CASSGQSSGANVLTF.